This T cell receptor (beta chain) is from a study of memory CD4+ T cells and cytomegalovirus serostatus. The overall study: Of the healthy Belgian adults, 8 to 10 were CMV seropositive and more than 20 seronegative. Study-wide results and limits: Suggested: most of the CMV-linked TCR signature lies in CD4+ memory cells.

Trimming stripped 2 bases from V and 4 bases from J, with 8 bases between. There are 13 residues in the CDR3. Germline values: CDR1 MDHEN, CDR2 SYDVKM. Clones were sequenced by immunoSEQ multiplex PCR, and TCRdb holds only the in-frame ones, with some missing. The repertoire holds around 50,000 clones, with 60% to 80% as singletons. Single viable CD3+CD4+CD8-CD45RO+ cells were sorted as the memory CD4+ T cells. Regarding this clone: Its antigen remains unidentified. Other nucleotide sequences in the sample specify the same CDR3.

Sequenced input: memory CD4+ T cells from blood. The TCR was taken from an adult in good health and CMV-seronegative. The V call is TRBV28, the J call TRBJ1-2, with D maybe TRBD1 (6 bases). The CDR3 nucleotides are TGTGCCAGCAGTTTACGAGGGGGCTATGGCTACACCTTC. It yields the protein CASSLRGGYGYTF.